The 28 T cell receptor beta chains in this list originate from one sample, sequenced in a study of shared clonotypes between healthy human individuals. CD45RO-negative cells were positively selected for CCR7, leaving out terminally differentiated effector memory CD45RA+ cells. Here immunoSEQ multiplex PCR was the method, and the copy in TCRdb shows in-frame clones only, minus some. The table has some 2.1 million clones, approximately 95% seen once. The source material was naive CD8+ T cells sorted from blood. Receptors were obtained from a man aged 18 to 29 in good health.

This chain uses TRBV10-2 with TRBJ2-7; 7 bases map to TRBD1. J gave up 4 bases and V 6 bases, and 15 bases lay outside the gene matches. Per the germline V gene, CDR1 is WSHSY and CDR2 is SAAADI. This CDR3 has 16 residues. Here the CDR3 reads CASRKSGTASSYEQYF. The CDR3 nucleotides are TGCGCCAGCAGGAAATCCGGGACAGCTAGTTCATACGAGCAGTACTTC.

The chain couples TRBV6-5 to TRBJ2-5, with a tentative D call TRBD2 (6 bases). The CDR3 runs to 15 residues. From germline, CDR1 is MNHEY and CDR2 SVGAGI. V was pared by 1 base and J by 0 bases, with 9 bases between. CDR3 sequence: CASSYWGVNQETQYF. As DNA, the CDR3 is TGTGCCAGCAGTTACTGGGGGGTAAACCAAGAGACCCAGTACTTC.

Worth noting for this clone: Other DNA sequences within the sample encode an identical CDR3. This chain uses TRBV5-4 with TRBJ2-7, with TRBD1 matching over 9 bases. Germline CDR1 SGHNT, CDR2 YYREEE (reference sequence). The trim removed 4 bases at V and 3 bases at J, leaving 8 bases unmatched. The CDR3 spans 15 residues. The CDR3 region is CASSVGQGSSYEQYF. The CDR3 DNA sequence: TGTGCCAGCAGCGTGGGACAGGGTAGTAGCTACGAGCAGTACTTC.

The genes are TRBV12-5 and TRBJ2-7, with no clear D. From germline, CDR1 is LGHNT and CDR2 FRNRAP. V lost 7 bases and J 4 bases, leaving 14 bases between the germline ends. The CDR3 runs to 13 residues. CDR3: CASDSRYSYEQYF. For the CDR3, the DNA is TGTGCTAGTGATAGTCGGTATTCGTACGAGCAGTACTTC.

Regarding this clone: The sample has other DNA sequences that encode this CDR3 too. V is TRBV27 and J is TRBJ2-7; possibly TRBD1 for D (5 bases). CDR1 is MNHEY and CDR2 is SMNVEV in the germline V gene (reference sequence). The length of the CDR3 is 14 residues. V was trimmed by 3 bases and J by 0 bases, leaving 9 bases between them. This chain's CDR3 is CASSLLGDSYEQYF. For the CDR3, the DNA is TGTGCCAGCAGTTTGTTAGGGGACTCCTACGAGCAGTACTTC.

CDR3 nucleotides: TGTGCCAGTAGCCCCGGGACCGCAGACTCCTACGAGCAGTACTTC. This sequence encodes CASSPGTADSYEQYF. The V call is TRBV19, the J call TRBJ2-7; the D gene could be TRBD1 or TRBD2 (5 bases each). V gave up 6 bases and J gave up 0 bases, with 15 bases separating them. The germline V gene encodes CDR1 LNHDA and CDR2 SQIVND (reference sequence). This CDR3 spans 15 amino acids.

The chain couples TRBV30 to TRBJ1-4; D ambiguous. The germline CDR1 and CDR2 sequences are GTSNPN and SVGIG (reference sequence). Trimming left V 0 bases short and J 8 bases short, with 13 bases between. The CDR3 spans 14 residues. CDR3 in DNA: TGTGCCTGGAGTGTAGACATGCAAGGGGAAAAACTGTTTTTT. It codes for CAWSVDMQGEKLFF.

For the CDR3, the DNA is TGTGCCAGCAGTAGACTAGCGGGGACCCCCACAGATACGCAGTATTTT. It codes for CASSRLAGTPTDTQYF. V and J are TRBV6-4 and TRBJ2-3; TRBD2 aligns across 11 bases. The germline V gene encodes CDR1 MRHNA and CDR2 SNTAGT. Losses at the gene ends were 5 bases for V and 2 bases for J; bases not matched to a gene: 6. The CDR3 is 16 amino acids.

The chain couples TRBV5-1 to TRBJ2-5; TRBD2 aligns across 11 bases. With 4 bases clipped from V and 2 bases from J, the junction kept 7 bases outside the gene matches. From germline, CDR1 is SGHRS and CDR2 YFSETQ. CDR3 size: 16 residues. The CDR3 coding sequence is TGCGCCAGCAGCCCGTGGCTAGCGGGGGGACAAGAGACCCAGTACTTC. This translates into CASSPWLAGGQETQYF. Variable domain in full (rest from reference TRBV5-1 and TRBJ2-5): KAGVTQTPRYLIKTRGQQVTLSCSPISGHRSVSWYQQTPGQGLQFLFEYFSETQRNKGNFPGRFSGRQFSNSRSEMNVSTLELGDSALYLCASSPWLAGGQETQYFGPGTRLLVL.

Only a few counts were recorded for this clone. V is TRBV10-3 and J is TRBJ2-7; 7 bases are shared with TRBD1. The CDR3 has 14 amino acids. The germline V gene has CDR1 ENHRY and CDR2 SYGVKD. Unmatched junction bases numbered 9, after V lost 7 bases and J lost 3 bases. The CDR3: CAIKNQTGIYEQYF. CDR3 nucleotides: TGTGCCATCAAGAACCAGACAGGGATCTACGAGCAGTACTTC.

This clone came up once. This rearrangement joins TRBV27 to TRBJ1-4; D unresolved. CDR1 and CDR2 from the germline V gene are MNHEY and SMNVEV (reference sequence). This CDR3 comprises 13 residues. The ends were cut back, 6 bases at V and 5 bases at J, with 10 bases in the middle. The DNA for the CDR3 is TGTGCCAGCAGGGGCACGGGAAATGAAAAACTGTTTTTT. As protein: CASRGTGNEKLFF.

The genes are TRBV5-6 and TRBJ1-2; weak D call: TRBD1 (5 bases). This CDR3 region has 15 residues. The V and J ends lost 4 bases and 4 bases respectively, with 17 bases between them. Germline CDR1 SGHDT, CDR2 YYEEEE. This CDR3 is CASSQLGQAVYGYTF. The CDR3 DNA reads as TGTGCCAGCAGCCAACTCGGACAAGCCGTCTATGGCTACACCTTC.

This clone was found once. Other nucleotide sequences in the sample specify the same CDR3. V and J are TRBV6-5 and TRBJ2-2; D gene uncertain. The CDR3 is 13 residues long. Trimming stripped 1 base from V and 6 bases from J, with 6 bases between. Germline lookup yields CDR1 MNHEY and CDR2 SVGAGI. The CDR3 protein is CASSYLGSGELFF. In DNA, the CDR3 is TGTGCCAGCAGTTACTTAGGGTCCGGGGAGCTGTTTTTT.

The rearrangement links TRBV5-1 to TRBJ1-2; 7 nucleotides match TRBD1. The CDR3 is 14 residues long. Germline loops: CDR1 SGHRS, CDR2 YFSETQ. With 4 bases clipped from V and 2 bases from J, the junction kept 5 bases outside the gene matches. In nucleotides, the CDR3 is TGCGCCAGCAGCCCCGACAGGGCGAACTATGGCTACACCTTC. Residues: CASSPDRANYGYTF.

V is TRBV11-2 and J is TRBJ2-5, with D unresolved. CDR1 is SGHAT and CDR2 is FQNNGV in the germline V gene. This CDR3 region has 13 residues. V was pared by 1 base and J by 5 bases, with 8 bases between. The CDR3 DNA follows: TGTGCCAGCAGCTTAGTCAACGGGGAGACCCAGTACTTC. Its translation is CASSLVNGETQYF.

The chain joins TRBV6-5 to TRBJ2-7; possibly TRBD1 for D (6 bases). The CDR3 extends over 15 amino acids. CDR1 is MNHEY and CDR2 is SVGAGI in the germline V gene. V was cut by 2 bases and J by 1 base, with 12 bases left in between. The CDR3 sequence is CASSYNRDASYEQYF. CDR3 in DNA: TGTGCCAGCAGTTACAACAGGGACGCATCCTACGAGCAGTACTTC.

The chain employs TRBV5-6 and TRBJ1-2, with D hard to call. V was clipped by 4 bases and J by 4 bases, with 11 bases between them. Per germline, CDR1 SGHDT and CDR2 YYEEEE. The CDR3 length is 13 residues. The CDR3 DNA reads as TGTGCCAGCAGCCCGGACCAAAGCTATGGCTACACCTTC. Amino acid sequence: CASSPDQSYGYTF.

The V and J genes are TRBV4-1 and TRBJ2-6; D is possibly TRBD1 (5 bases). CDR1 and CDR2 from the germline V gene are MGHRA and YSYEKL. Trimming stripped 1 base from V and 3 bases from J, with 10 bases between. This CDR3 is 16 amino acids long. CDR3 nucleotide sequence: TGCGCCAGCAGCCAAGGGGGCGTCGGTGGGGCCAACGTCCTGACTTTC. This encodes CASSQGGVGGANVLTF.

J is TRBJ2-3 and V is TRBV5-6, with 8 nucleotides matching TRBD1. From germline, CDR1 is SGHDT and CDR2 YYEEEE. After removal of 4 bases from V and 2 bases from J, the junction contained 9 bases not matched to a gene. The CDR3 has 16 amino acids. The CDR3 sequence is CASSGGTGLPTDTQYF. CDR3 nucleotide sequence: TGTGCCAGCAGCGGGGGGACAGGACTACCCACAGATACGCAGTATTTT.

The rearrangement joins TRBV28 to TRBJ1-6; D perhaps matches TRBD1 (5 bases). The CDR3 is 14 residues long. Germline V gene data show CDR1 as MDHEN and CDR2 as SYDVKM. Deletions cut 7 bases from V and 9 bases from J, with 16 bases between. The CDR3 region has the DNA TGTGCCAGCATGATCTCGGGGGTTGGTTCACCCCTCCACTTT. Its translation: CASMISGVGSPLHF.

Points on this clone: An end of the junction differs from the germline gene, which may be a read error. The chain links TRBV30 to TRBJ2-7; D not resolved. The CDR3 is made up of 11 amino acids. The V gene's germline CDR1 is GTSNPN and CDR2 SVGIG (reference sequence). Written as DNA, the CDR3 is TGTACCTGGACGGGCCCCTACGAGCAGTACTTC. It yields the protein CTWTGPYEQYF.

The J gene is TRBJ2-7, the V gene TRBV4-2; D unresolved. CDR1 is LGHNA and CDR2 is YNFKEQ in the germline V gene. Trimming took 0 bases from V and 0 from J, leaving 6 bases between them. This CDR3 is 14 amino acids long. DNA for the CDR3: TGTGCCAGCAGCCAAGATGTCAGCTCCTACGAGCAGTACTTC. Translated, it gives CASSQDVSSYEQYF.

CDR3 nucleotides: TGCGCCAGCAGCCAAGCGTCCGATGGACGGCCCTACGAGCAGTACTTC. Its protein product is CASSQASDGRPYEQYF. This sequence joins TRBV4-1 and TRBJ2-7; D is ambiguous. In germline, CDR1 is MGHRA, CDR2 YSYEKL. V dropped 1 base and J dropped 2 bases, with 15 bases sitting between them. This CDR3 is 16 amino acids long.

V and J are TRBV19 and TRBJ1-2; 10 bases agree with TRBD1. In germline, CDR1 is LNHDA, CDR2 SQIVND (reference sequence). V lost 6 bases, J lost 7 bases, and 20 bases stayed unmatched. The CDR3 totals 18 residues. CDR3 sequence: CASSLPEGFDRGRTGYTF. CDR3 nucleotide sequence: TGTGCCAGTAGCCTCCCCGAGGGGTTCGACAGGGGGCGGACTGGCTACACCTTC.

This chain uses TRBV11-2 with TRBJ2-7, with D perhaps TRBD2 (6 bases). CDR1 is SGHAT, CDR2 FQNNGV, per germline. The V gene lost 5 bases and the J gene lost 0 bases, with 14 bases spanning the gap. The CDR3 runs 15 residues. CDR3 in amino acids: CASSPGSSYSYEQYF. DNA of the CDR3: TGTGCCAGCAGCCCCGGGAGCAGTTACTCCTACGAGCAGTACTTC.

The chain joins TRBV27 to TRBJ2-3; 10 bases line up with TRBD2. The length of the CDR3 is 16 residues. After removal of 4 bases from V and 3 bases from J, the junction contained 7 bases not matched to a gene. Germline CDR1 MNHEY, CDR2 SMNVEV (reference sequence). In DNA, the CDR3 is TGTGCCAGCAGTTCCCTAGCGGGGGTGGGGACAGATACGCAGTATTTT. Protein sequence: CASSSLAGVGTDTQYF.

This chain uses TRBV19 with TRBJ1-6; D remains unclear. The germline V gene encodes CDR1 LNHDA and CDR2 SQIVND (reference sequence). The ends were cut back, 5 bases at V and 10 bases at J, with 18 bases in the middle. The CDR3 runs 15 residues. This CDR3 is CASSGFPLLASPLHF. In nucleotides, the CDR3 is TGTGCCAGTAGTGGTTTTCCTCTCTTAGCGTCACCCCTCCACTTT.

The chain has TRBV11-3 and TRBJ2-1, with 11 bases identical to TRBD2. Trimming took 4 bases from V and 4 from J; bases not matched to a gene: 9. The CDR3 runs 17 residues. Germline CDR1 and CDR2: SGHNT and YENEEA. CDR3 amino acids: CASSSQLAGAGYNEQFF. The CDR3 DNA sequence: TGTGCCAGCAGCTCTCAACTAGCGGGAGCGGGATACAATGAGCAGTTCTTC.